This T cell receptor (beta chain) originates from a study of cytomegalovirus exposure and HLA in healthy donors. CDR1 GTSNPN and CDR2 SVGIG come from the germline V gene (reference sequence). V was shortened by 2 bases and J by 2 bases, with 6 bases between the two germline ends. This CDR3 region has 12 residues. PCR primers comprised 60 Vbeta and 13 Jbeta primers. Some clones are missing from TCRdb's copy, which holds only in-frame ones; the method was immunoSEQ multiplex PCR. The sample lists 130,000 to 150,000 clones, roughly 68% occurring once. Study-wide points: By a later analysis, the bulk of CMV-associated TCR beta chains appeared HLA-restricted. The classifier was said to identify cytomegalovirus status with high specificity and sensitivity.

Worth noting for this clone: Its antigen is not identified.

The sequenced sample was PBMCs. This TCR was recovered from a man in his 60s in good health and CMV-seronegative. The chain links TRBV30 to TRBJ2-5, with a weak D call TRBD1 (5 bases). The chain's CDR3 is CAWSNRQETQYF. The CDR3 DNA reads as TGTGCCTGGAGTAACAGGCAAGAGACCCAGTACTTC.